Listed below are T cell receptor beta chains from one sample, sequenced in a study of blood T cell repertoires in COVID-19. Assay used: immunoSEQ multiplex PCR; TCRdb lists only in-frame clones, some missing. This sample has over 200,000 clones, with more than 75% found just once. The specimen sequenced was peripheral blood. Receptors originate from a woman aged 25 to 39 who had recovered from COVID-19. Each CDR3 is given with its conserved first and last residue. Fields, in order: CDR3 DNA, CDR3 protein, V gene, clone size, D gene, J gene. D genes are given only for firm matches. Rows may omit the clone size; those that give it use once, few, many or a size class.

CDR3 DNA: TGCGCCAGCAGCTCCGAGGGACTAGCGGGGGGGCCAGTCTTCTACAATGAGCAGTTCTTC
CDR3 protein: CASSSEGLAGGPVFYNEQFF
V gene: TRBV5-1
clone size: once
D gene: TRBD2
J gene: TRBJ2-1

CDR3 DNA: TGTGCCAGCTCACCACCCGGACAATACGAGCAGTACTTC
CDR3 protein: CASSPPGQYEQYF
V gene: TRBV18
clone size: .
D gene: .
J gene: TRBJ2-7

CDR3 DNA: TGCGCCAGCAGCCAAGGGACAGGGGTTCTTAGCAATCAGCCCCAGCATTTT
CDR3 protein: CASSQGTGVLSNQPQHF
V gene: TRBV4-1
clone size: .
D gene: TRBD1
J gene: TRBJ1-5

CDR3 DNA: TGTGCCAGCAGCACACTAGCGCTGCCCTACAATGAGCAGTTCTTC
CDR3 protein: CASSTLALPYNEQFF
V gene: TRBV5-6
clone size: once
D gene: TRBD2
J gene: TRBJ2-1

CDR3 DNA: TGTGCCAGCAGCATCCGGGACAGTGAAGCTTTCTTT
CDR3 protein: CASSIRDSEAFF
V gene: TRBV21-1
clone size: once
D gene: .
J gene: TRBJ1-1

CDR3 DNA: TGTGCCAGCAGCTTAGAAGCAGACAGGGGTACAGATACGCAGTATTTT
CDR3 protein: CASSLEADRGTDTQYF
V gene: TRBV7-6
clone size: few
D gene: TRBD1
J gene: TRBJ2-3

CDR3 DNA: TGTGCCAGCAGCTTAGGGGACAGTTTGTTGGAGACCCAGTACTTC
CDR3 protein: CASSLGDSLLETQYF
V gene: TRBV7-9
clone size: .
D gene: TRBD1
J gene: TRBJ2-5

CDR3 DNA: TGTGCCACCAGCAGAGAATACGGGGGGGCCGCAGATACGCAGTATTTT
CDR3 protein: CATSREYGGAADTQYF
V gene: TRBV15
clone size: once
D gene: TRBD2
J gene: TRBJ2-3

CDR3 DNA: TGTGCCAGCAGCTTGACCTCTGGGACAGGGGATTACGAGCAGTACTTC
CDR3 protein: CASSLTSGTGDYEQYF
V gene: TRBV5-4
clone size: .
D gene: TRBD1
J gene: TRBJ2-7

CDR3 DNA: TGTGCCAGCAGCCATCCGATGGCGGGGGGGCTTATAACAGATACGCAGTATTTT
CDR3 protein: CASSHPMAGGLITDTQYF
V gene: TRBV4-2
clone size: .
D gene: TRBD2
J gene: TRBJ2-3

CDR3 DNA: TGTGCCAGCAGTTTAGAAGCCCGTGGCTACACCTTC
CDR3 protein: CASSLEARGYTF
V gene: TRBV12-3/TRBV12-4
clone size: .
D gene: .
J gene: TRBJ1-2

CDR3 DNA: TGTGCCAGCAGCTCGCGTTTGGAGGGCACAGATACGCAGTATTTT
CDR3 protein: CASSSRLEGTDTQYF
V gene: TRBV7-9
clone size: .
D gene: .
J gene: TRBJ2-3

CDR3 DNA: TGTGCCAGCTCAGTTTACACGGGGGTTTATGGCTACACCTTC
CDR3 protein: CASSVYTGVYGYTF
V gene: TRBV18
clone size: .
D gene: .
J gene: TRBJ1-2

CDR3 DNA: TGTGCCAGCAGCGACCTATTTACAGGGTCCAACACTGAAGCTTTCTTT
CDR3 protein: CASSDLFTGSNTEAFF
V gene: TRBV11-1
clone size: once
D gene: .
J gene: TRBJ1-1

CDR3 DNA: TGTGCCACCGATCCGGGACAGGGGGCACCTGAAGCTTTCTTT
CDR3 protein: CATDPGQGAPEAFF
V gene: TRBV15
clone size: .
D gene: TRBD1
J gene: TRBJ1-1

CDR3 DNA: TGTGCCAGCAGCGGCGGATTCGCGGTCGAGACCCAGTACTTC
CDR3 protein: CASSGGFAVETQYF
V gene: TRBV5-5
clone size: .
D gene: .
J gene: TRBJ2-5

CDR3 DNA: TGTGCCAGCAGCTTAGATCGGGGTAGCGGGGTACACGATACGCAGTATTTT
CDR3 protein: CASSLDRGSGVHDTQYF
V gene: TRBV11-3
clone size: once
D gene: TRBD2
J gene: TRBJ2-3

CDR3 DNA: TGTGCCAGCAGCCCACGGACTAGCGGGGGAGCAGATACGCAGTATTTT
CDR3 protein: CASSPRTSGGADTQYF
V gene: TRBV7-9
clone size: .
D gene: TRBD2
J gene: TRBJ2-3

CDR3 DNA: TGTGCCAGCAGCCCCACGTCTACTAGCACAGATACGCAGTATTTT
CDR3 protein: CASSPTSTSTDTQYF
V gene: TRBV7-9
clone size: .
D gene: .
J gene: TRBJ2-3

CDR3 DNA: TGTGCCAGCAGGAGTCCTACTGAAGCTTTCTTT
CDR3 protein: CASRSPTEAFF
V gene: TRBV27
clone size: few
D gene: .
J gene: TRBJ1-1

CDR3 DNA: TGTGCCAGCAGTAAAACCGGACAGATGAACACTGAAGCTTTCTTT
CDR3 protein: CASSKTGQMNTEAFF
V gene: TRBV2
clone size: .
D gene: .
J gene: TRBJ1-1

CDR3 DNA: TGTGCCAGCAGCTTAGGACAGGGGGGGTACGAGCAGTACTTC
CDR3 protein: CASSLGQGGYEQYF
V gene: TRBV13
clone size: .
D gene: .
J gene: TRBJ2-7

CDR3 DNA: TGTGCCAGCAGCTTAGGGACAGGGCTCTCTGGAAACACCATATATTTT
CDR3 protein: CASSLGTGLSGNTIYF
V gene: TRBV7-6
clone size: .
D gene: TRBD1
J gene: TRBJ1-3

CDR3 DNA: TGTGCCAGCAGTTTAACAGGGCTGGTTTCGAGCTCCTACGAGCAGTACTTC
CDR3 protein: CASSLTGLVSSSYEQYF
V gene: TRBV27
clone size: .
D gene: .
J gene: TRBJ2-7

CDR3 DNA: TGTGCCAGTAGTACTCGCTCTGGGGGGGGCTTTAGCTCTGGGGCCAACGTCCTGACTTTC
CDR3 protein: CASSTRSGGGFSSGANVLTF
V gene: TRBV19
clone size: .
D gene: .
J gene: TRBJ2-6

CDR3 DNA: TGTGCCAGTAGTATCCAGAGGGCTCAGCCCCAGCATTTT
CDR3 protein: CASSIQRAQPQHF
V gene: TRBV19
clone size: .
D gene: .
J gene: TRBJ1-5

CDR3 DNA: TGTGCCAGTAACGGGGGATGGGGGAACACTGAAGCTTTCTTT
CDR3 protein: CASNGGWGNTEAFF
V gene: TRBV19
clone size: .
D gene: .
J gene: TRBJ1-1

CDR3 DNA: TGTGCCAGCAGGACCGGGACTACCTACGAGCAGTACTTC
CDR3 protein: CASRTGTTYEQYF
V gene: TRBV6-5
clone size: .
D gene: TRBD2
J gene: TRBJ2-7

CDR3 DNA: TGTGCCAGCAGGGGGGACAGGGGTAATGAAAAACTGTTTTTT
CDR3 protein: CASRGDRGNEKLFF
V gene: TRBV2
clone size: .
D gene: TRBD1
J gene: TRBJ1-4

CDR3 DNA: TGTGCCAGCTCAGGGGCCGTAGCCAAAAACATTCAGTACTTC
CDR3 protein: CASSGAVAKNIQYF
V gene: TRBV18
clone size: .
D gene: .
J gene: TRBJ2-4

CDR3 DNA: TGTGCCAGCAGAGCGGAGACATGGGCAAACGAGCAGTACTTC
CDR3 protein: CASRAETWANEQYF
V gene: TRBV2
clone size: .
D gene: .
J gene: TRBJ2-7

CDR3 DNA: TGTGCCAGCTCATCAACAATTGTGGCACCATCTAACTATGGCTACACCTTC
CDR3 protein: CASSSTIVAPSNYGYTF
V gene: TRBV18
clone size: once
D gene: .
J gene: TRBJ1-2

CDR3 DNA: TGTGCCAGCAGCCCCACAGACAGGGGAGTAGGAAACACCATATATTTT
CDR3 protein: CASSPTDRGVGNTIYF
V gene: TRBV27
clone size: .
D gene: TRBD1
J gene: TRBJ1-3

CDR3 DNA: TGTGCCAGCAGCCAAGATGTCCAGGGGAGAGGCTATGGCTACACCTTC
CDR3 protein: CASSQDVQGRGYGYTF
V gene: TRBV4-2
clone size: .
D gene: .
J gene: TRBJ1-2

CDR3 DNA: TGCGCCAGCAGCCCCTCGGGGTGGGGGCGAACAGATACGCAGTATTTT
CDR3 protein: CASSPSGWGRTDTQYF
V gene: TRBV5-1
clone size: few
D gene: .
J gene: TRBJ2-3

CDR3 DNA: TGCGCCAGCAGCTACCTTTGGGGACAAGCAACCTACAATGAGCAGTTCTTC
CDR3 protein: CASSYLWGQATYNEQFF
V gene: TRBV5-1
clone size: many
D gene: .
J gene: TRBJ2-1

CDR3 DNA: TGTGCCAGTAGTCACACCAGTTCGGGCGGGGAGACCCAGTACTTC
CDR3 protein: CASSHTSSGGETQYF
V gene: TRBV19
clone size: .
D gene: .
J gene: TRBJ2-5

CDR3 DNA: TGTGCCAGCAGAACAGGGAAGGATGGCTACACCTTC
CDR3 protein: CASRTGKDGYTF
V gene: TRBV13
clone size: once
D gene: .
J gene: TRBJ1-2

CDR3 DNA: TGTGCCAGCAGCTCGCTCGGGAGCAGGGTCCAAGAGACCCAGTACTTC
CDR3 protein: CASSSLGSRVQETQYF
V gene: TRBV2
clone size: .
D gene: .
J gene: TRBJ2-5

CDR3 DNA: TGTGCCAGCAGCTTAGTAGGGTTTGGAGGGGGCTTCTACGAGCAGTACTTC
CDR3 protein: CASSLVGFGGGFYEQYF
V gene: TRBV7-2
clone size: .
D gene: .
J gene: TRBJ2-7

CDR3 DNA: TGTGCCAGCAGCCAGGGGGGACCCCAGCGTCCCCTCCACTTT
CDR3 protein: CASSQGGPQRPLHF
V gene: TRBV9
clone size: .
D gene: TRBD1
J gene: TRBJ1-6

CDR3 DNA: TGCGCCAGCAGTCCCCTGACTAGCAATGCCCACGAGCAGTACTTC
CDR3 protein: CASSPLTSNAHEQYF
V gene: TRBV5-1
clone size: .
D gene: TRBD2
J gene: TRBJ2-7

CDR3 DNA: TGTGCATCGCATCCAACGGGACTAGCCGTATACAATGAGCAGTTCTTC
CDR3 protein: CASHPTGLAVYNEQFF
V gene: TRBV12-5
clone size: .
D gene: TRBD2
J gene: TRBJ2-1

CDR3 DNA: TGTGCCAGCAGTACCGGGGAAAACACCGGGGAGCTGTTTTTT
CDR3 protein: CASSTGENTGELFF
V gene: TRBV6-4
clone size: .
D gene: .
J gene: TRBJ2-2

CDR3 DNA: TGTGCCAGCAGCCCACGCGGGGCTGGGGCCAACGTCCTGACTTTC
CDR3 protein: CASSPRGAGANVLTF
V gene: TRBV11-2
clone size: .
D gene: .
J gene: TRBJ2-6

CDR3 DNA: TGTGCCAGCAGCCGGACTAGCGGGGAAGGGTCCTACGAGCAGTACTTC
CDR3 protein: CASSRTSGEGSYEQYF
V gene: TRBV3-1/TRBV3-2
clone size: .
D gene: TRBD2
J gene: TRBJ2-7

CDR3 DNA: TGTGCCAGCAGTTACTCGATAACCGGGACAGGCTACACCTTC
CDR3 protein: CASSYSITGTGYTF
V gene: TRBV6-5
clone size: .
D gene: .
J gene: TRBJ1-2